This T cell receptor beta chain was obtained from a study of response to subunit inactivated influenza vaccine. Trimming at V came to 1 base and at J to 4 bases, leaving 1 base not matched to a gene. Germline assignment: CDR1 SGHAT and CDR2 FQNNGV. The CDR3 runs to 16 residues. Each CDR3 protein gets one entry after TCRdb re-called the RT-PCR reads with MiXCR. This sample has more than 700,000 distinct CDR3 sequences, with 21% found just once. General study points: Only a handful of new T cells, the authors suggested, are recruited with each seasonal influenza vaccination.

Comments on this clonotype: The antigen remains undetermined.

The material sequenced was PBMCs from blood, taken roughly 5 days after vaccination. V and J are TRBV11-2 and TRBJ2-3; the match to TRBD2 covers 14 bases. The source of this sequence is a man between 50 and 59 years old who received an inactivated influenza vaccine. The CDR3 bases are TGTGCCAGCAGCTTAGCGACTAGCGGGAGGGCAGATACGCAGTATTTT. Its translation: CASSLATSGRADTQYF.